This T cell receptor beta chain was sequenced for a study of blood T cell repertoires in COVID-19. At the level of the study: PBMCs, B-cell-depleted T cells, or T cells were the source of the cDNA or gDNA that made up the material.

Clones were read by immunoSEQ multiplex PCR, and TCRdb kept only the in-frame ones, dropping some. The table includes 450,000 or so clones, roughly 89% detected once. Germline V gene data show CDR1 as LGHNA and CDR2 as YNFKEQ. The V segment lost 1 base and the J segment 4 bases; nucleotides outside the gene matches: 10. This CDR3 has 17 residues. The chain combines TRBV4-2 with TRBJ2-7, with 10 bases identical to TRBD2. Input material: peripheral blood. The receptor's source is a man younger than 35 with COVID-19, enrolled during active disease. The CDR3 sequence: CASSQVLAGDSRYEQYF. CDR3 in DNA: TGTGCCAGCAGCCAAGTGCTAGCGGGAGATTCAAGGTACGAGCAGTACTTC.